What follows are 19 T cell receptor beta chains derived from one specimen sequenced in a study of T cell repertoires in cytomegalovirus infection. Using its own MiXCR run on the reads, TCRdb lists one record per CDR3 protein. Among hundreds of thousands of distinct CDR3 sequences, approximately 33% were seen once, and the ten largest hold roughly 20%. No cognate antigen is known for these TCRs. The sample in question was cultured PBMCs, obtained from culture after CMV antigen stimulation. These TCRs come from a human donor in good health (CMV status not recorded). Some clones in this sample may be carry-over from other donors' samples.

The chain links TRBV4-1 to TRBJ2-7; tentatively, D is TRBD2 (5 bases). The CDR3 has 15 residues. V was trimmed by 3 bases and J by 0 bases, leaving 12 bases between them. The germline V gene has CDR1 MGHRA and CDR2 YSYEKL. The CDR3 protein is CASSHPGAGSYEQYF. The CDR3 bases are TGCGCCAGCAGCCATCCCGGCGCGGGCTCCTACGAGCAGTACTTC.

The chain recombines TRBV6-2 or TRBV6-3 with TRBJ1-5, with D possibly being TRBD1 (6 bases). Trimming took 5 bases from V and 0 from J, leaving 11 bases between them. Germline loops: CDR1 MNHEY, CDR2 SVGEGT. The CDR3 has 15 residues. This chain's CDR3 is CASSRTAYSNQPQHF. The CDR3 coding sequence is TGTGCCAGCAGTCGGACAGCATATAGCAATCAGCCCCAGCATTTT.

V and J are TRBV7-2 and TRBJ2-7; tentative D call: TRBD2 (6 bases). This CDR3 comprises 14 residues. Per germline, CDR1 SGHTA and CDR2 FQGNSA. Trimming shortened V by 1 base and J by 2 bases, and 9 bases separated the two germline ends. CDR3 nucleotide sequence: TGTGCCAGCAGCTTAGGCGGGAACCCCTACGAGCAGTACTTC. This translates into CASSLGGNPYEQYF.

V and J are TRBV7-9 and TRBJ2-1; D might be TRBD2 (6 bases). From germline, CDR1 is SEHNR and CDR2 FQNEAQ (reference sequence). Between the trimmed V and J ends, which lost 6 bases and 12 bases, there was a span of 24 bases. The CDR3 contains 15 residues. The CDR3 sequence: CASSPPGVPTVGQFF. CDR3 nucleotides: TGTGCCAGCAGTCCACCGGGGGTCCCGACGGTGGGGCAGTTCTTC.

This clonotype occurred many times. This chain uses TRBV7-2 with TRBJ1-2; D uncertain. V was cut by 5 bases and J by 4 bases, with 17 bases left in between. Germline V CDR1 and CDR2: SGHTA, FQGNSA. The CDR3 runs to 15 residues. The CDR3 bases are TGTGCCAGCAGCCTCGGTATTGAACTCAGCTATGGCTACACCTTC. Amino acids: CASSLGIELSYGYTF. Supplemented by reference TRBV7-2 and TRBJ1-2, the full variable domain reads GAGVSQSPSNKVTEKGKDVELRCDPISGHTALYWYRQSLGQGLEFLIYFQGNSAPDKSGLPSDRFSAERTGGSVSTLTIQRTQQEDSAVYLCASSLGIELSYGYTFGSGTRLTVV.

The chain links TRBV3-1 to TRBJ1-1; 8 nucleotides agree with TRBD1. Germline V CDR1 and CDR2: LGHDT, YNNKEL (reference sequence). J lost 6 bases, V lost 3 bases, and 3 bases had no gene match. The CDR3 extends over 13 amino acids. The CDR3 bases are TGTGCCAGCAGCCACGGACAGGGATCTGAAGCTTTCTTT. Translated: CASSHGQGSEAFF.

This clonotype was counted a few times. Here the CDR3 DNA reads TGTGCCAGCAGTTACTCGGGCCAATCGGACTACGAGCAGTACTTC. It codes for CASSYSGQSDYEQYF. The chain is built from TRBV6-2 or TRBV6-3 and TRBJ2-7; no reliable D call. From germline, CDR1 is MNHEY and CDR2 SVGEGT. The CDR3 is made up of 15 amino acids. The germline V and J ends were trimmed by 0 bases and 3 bases, with 12 bases remaining between them.

CDR3 nucleotides: TGTGCCAGCAGCTTAGGCCGGACTAACTATGGCTACACCTTC. This gives the protein CASSLGRTNYGYTF. This chain connects TRBV7-2 to TRBJ1-2; no clear D. This CDR3 contains 14 residues. Germline V gives CDR1 SGHTA, CDR2 FQGNSA. V dropped 1 base and J dropped 0 bases, with 6 bases sitting between them.

This clonotype showed up many times. V usage is TRBV7-2 and J usage is TRBJ1-2; the D is unclear. The germline CDR1 and CDR2 sequences are SGHTA and FQGNSA. This CDR3 is 14 amino acids long. V dropped 5 bases and J dropped 4 bases, with 14 bases sitting between them. The CDR3 here is CASSLQGFGYGYTF. The CDR3 DNA is TGTGCCAGCAGCCTGCAAGGGTTCGGCTATGGCTACACCTTC.

The chain recombines TRBV7-9 with TRBJ2-5; TRBD1 might be the D (6 bases). This CDR3 spans 13 amino acids. V gave up 8 bases and J gave up 2 bases, with 12 bases separating them. Germline CDR1 and CDR2: SEHNR and FQNEAQ (reference sequence). CDR3 in amino acids: CASEQGAQETQYF. In DNA form, the CDR3 reads TGTGCCAGCGAACAGGGAGCTCAAGAGACCCAGTACTTC.

This clonotype has ten or more counts. V usage is TRBV7-2 and J usage is TRBJ1-2; D uncertain. Between the trimmed V and J ends, which lost 1 base and 0 bases, there was a span of 6 bases. Germline CDR1 and CDR2: SGHTA and FQGNSA. This CDR3 comprises 14 residues. CDR3 DNA: TGTGCCAGCAGCTTAGTCCGGGCTAACTATGGCTACACCTTC. This encodes CASSLVRANYGYTF.

The chain is built from TRBV7-8 and TRBJ2-2; D gene uncertain. CDR3 size: 14 residues. V was clipped by 6 bases and J by 3 bases, with 11 bases between them. Germline V gives CDR1 SGHVS, CDR2 FQNEAQ. This CDR3 reads CASRGQTYTGELFF. CDR3 nucleotides: TGTGCCAGCAGAGGGCAGACCTACACCGGGGAGCTGTTTTTT.

This clonotype has just a few counts. The V and J genes are TRBV7-2 and TRBJ2-2, with TRBD2 matching 7 bases. The V gene end was trimmed by 1 base and the J gene end by 6 bases; junction bases not matched to a gene: 8. CDR3 size: 16 residues. Germline CDR1 is SGHTA and CDR2 is FQGNSA. The CDR3 region is CASSLVGGGVPGELFF. In DNA form, the CDR3 reads TGTGCCAGCAGCTTAGTGGGGGGGGGGGTTCCCGGGGAGCTGTTTTTT.

The CDR3 here is CASRTGQGADTQYF. The CDR3 DNA follows: TGTGCCAGCAGGACGGGACAGGGGGCAGATACGCAGTATTTT. This chain joins TRBV6-5 and TRBJ2-3, with TRBD1 identical over 11 bases. The CDR3 runs 14 residues. CDR1 and CDR2 (germline): MNHEY, SVGAGI. V trimming: 6 bases; J trimming: 4 bases; junction bases outside the gene matches: 3.

There are many counts of this clonotype. The chain combines TRBV7-8 with TRBJ2-7, with 7 bases identical to TRBD1. Germline V CDR1 and CDR2: SGHVS, FQNEAQ. CDR3 length: 14 residues. The J segment lost 3 bases and the V segment lost 2 bases, leaving 4 bases of the junction unmatched. CDR3 nucleotides: TGTGCCAGCAGCTTAACGGGACAGCACTACGAGCAGTACTTC. It translates to CASSLTGQHYEQYF.

This clonotype was seen many times. V gene TRBV7-2 combines with J gene TRBJ1-1; a weak D match, TRBD1 (5 bases). CDR1 is SGHTA, CDR2 FQGNSA, per germline. Trimming pared 1 base from V and 6 bases from J, leaving 9 bases between. The CDR3 has 13 residues. The CDR3 DNA reads TGTGCCAGCAGCTTAGTCTCGGGGGCTGAAGCTTTCTTT. It translates to CASSLVSGAEAFF.

This sequence joins TRBV7-2 and TRBJ2-7, with D possibly TRBD1 on 5 matching bases. Germline values: CDR1 SGHTA, CDR2 FQGNSA. This CDR3 comprises 14 residues. With 1 base removed from V and 3 bases from J, the gap between germline ends came to 10 bases. CDR3 in DNA: TGTGCCAGCAGCTTAGTTAGGGGTAACTACGAGCAGTACTTC. Translation: CASSLVRGNYEQYF.

This clonotype showed up many times. The V call is TRBV7-2, the J call TRBJ2-1; TRBD2 matches at 13 bases. This CDR3 is built from 17 residues. Germline CDR1 reads SGHTA; CDR2 reads FQGNSA. V lost 0 bases, J lost 9 bases, and 8 bases stayed unmatched. In nucleotides, the CDR3 is TGTGCCAGCAGCTTAGCGTGGACTAGCGGGAGAGGGGGTGAGCAGTTCTTC. Protein sequence: CASSLAWTSGRGGEQFF.

This chain connects TRBV11-2 to TRBJ2-7; 7 bases agree with TRBD1. The V gene end was trimmed by 5 bases and the J gene end by 2 bases; junction bases not matched to a gene: 6. The CDR3 has 14 amino acids. Germline CDR1 is SGHAT and CDR2 is FQNNGV. The CDR3 coding sequence is TGTGCCAGCAGCCCAGGGGGACCGACCTACGAGCAGTACTTC. It is translated as CASSPGGPTYEQYF.